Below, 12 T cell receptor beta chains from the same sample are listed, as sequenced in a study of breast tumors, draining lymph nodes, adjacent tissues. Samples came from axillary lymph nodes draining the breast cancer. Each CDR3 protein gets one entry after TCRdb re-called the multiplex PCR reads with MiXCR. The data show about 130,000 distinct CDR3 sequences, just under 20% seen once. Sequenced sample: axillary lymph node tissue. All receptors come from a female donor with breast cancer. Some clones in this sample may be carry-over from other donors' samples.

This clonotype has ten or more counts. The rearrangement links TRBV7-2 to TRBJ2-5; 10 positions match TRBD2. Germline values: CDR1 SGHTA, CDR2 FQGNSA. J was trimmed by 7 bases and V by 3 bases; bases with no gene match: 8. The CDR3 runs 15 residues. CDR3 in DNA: TGTGCCAGCAGCTTGCAAACTAGCGGGGTGGGGACCCAGTACTTC. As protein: CASSLQTSGVGTQYF.

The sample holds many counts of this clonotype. For the CDR3, the DNA is TGTGCCAGTGGGAACCGCCCAGGGGGCGTCTCACCCCTCCACTTT. It encodes CASGNRPGGVSPLHF. The chain joins TRBV19 to TRBJ1-6, with 8 nucleotides matching TRBD1. J gave up 10 bases and V 8 bases, and 13 bases lay outside the gene matches. Looked up from germline, CDR1 is LNHDA and CDR2 is SQIVND (reference sequence). The CDR3 is 15 amino acids.

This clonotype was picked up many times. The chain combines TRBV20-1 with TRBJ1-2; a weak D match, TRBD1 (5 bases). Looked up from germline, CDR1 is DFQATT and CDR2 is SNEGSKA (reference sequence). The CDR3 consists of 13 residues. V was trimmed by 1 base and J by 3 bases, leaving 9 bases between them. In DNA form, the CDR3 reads TGCAGTGCTAGAGTCCCGGGGGACTATGGCTACACCTTC. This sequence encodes CSARVPGDYGYTF.

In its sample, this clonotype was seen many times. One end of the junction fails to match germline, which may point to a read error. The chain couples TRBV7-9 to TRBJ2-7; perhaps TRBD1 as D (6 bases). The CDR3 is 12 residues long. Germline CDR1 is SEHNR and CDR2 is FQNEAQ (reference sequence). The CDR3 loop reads CASSLEPGAKDF. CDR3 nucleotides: TGTGCCAGCAGCCTAGAACCAGGGGCGAAGGACTTC.

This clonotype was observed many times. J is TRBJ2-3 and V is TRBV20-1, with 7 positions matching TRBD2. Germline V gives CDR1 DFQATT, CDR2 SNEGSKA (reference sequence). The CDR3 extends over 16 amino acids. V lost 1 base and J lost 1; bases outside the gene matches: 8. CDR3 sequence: CSARAHGRRGTDTQYF. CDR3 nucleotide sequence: TGCAGTGCTAGAGCTCACGGGAGGCGAGGCACAGATACGCAGTATTTT.

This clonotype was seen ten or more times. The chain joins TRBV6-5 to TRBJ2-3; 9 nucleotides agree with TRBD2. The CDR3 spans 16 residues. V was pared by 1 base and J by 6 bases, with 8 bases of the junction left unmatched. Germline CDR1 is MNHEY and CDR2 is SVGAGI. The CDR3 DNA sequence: TGTGCCAGCAGTTACTTGGCGGGGGGGCCCCTGGATACGCAGTATTTT. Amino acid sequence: CASSYLAGGPLDTQYF.

As DNA, the CDR3 is TGTGCCAGCTCACGTAATACAGGGGAGGCGAACACCGGGGAGCTGTTTTTT. Its protein is CASSRNTGEANTGELFF. The rearrangement joins TRBV18 to TRBJ2-2, with a tentative D call TRBD1 (7 bases). Germline V lookup: CDR1 KGHSH, CDR2 LQKENI. The CDR3 totals 17 residues. V lost 4 bases to trimming and J lost 0 bases, with 15 bases between them.

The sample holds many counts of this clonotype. CDR3 loop: CAISDRSSGNTIYF. CDR3 DNA: TGTGCCATCAGTGACAGAAGCTCTGGAAACACCATATATTTT. The V call is TRBV10-3, the J call TRBJ1-3; D gene unclear. Trimming pared 3 bases from V and 0 bases from J, leaving 6 bases between. The CDR3 sequence is 14 residues long. Germline V gene data show CDR1 as ENHRY and CDR2 as SYGVKD.

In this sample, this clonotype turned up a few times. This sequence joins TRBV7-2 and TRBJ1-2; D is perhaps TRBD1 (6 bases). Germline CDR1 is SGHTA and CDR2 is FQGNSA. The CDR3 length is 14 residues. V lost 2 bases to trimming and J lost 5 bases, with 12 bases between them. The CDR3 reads CASSLMTGPYGYTF. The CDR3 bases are TGTGCCAGCAGCTTAATGACAGGACCGTATGGCTACACCTTC.

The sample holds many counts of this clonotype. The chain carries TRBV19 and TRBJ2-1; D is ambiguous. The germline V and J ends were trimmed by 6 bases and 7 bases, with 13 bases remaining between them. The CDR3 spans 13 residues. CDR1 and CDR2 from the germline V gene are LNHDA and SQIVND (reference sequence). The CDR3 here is CASSLGLENEQFF. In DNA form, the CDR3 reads TGTGCCAGTAGCCTAGGGCTAGAGAATGAGCAGTTCTTC. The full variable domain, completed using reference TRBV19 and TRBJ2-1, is DGGITQSPKYLFRKEGQNVTLSCEQNLNHDAMYWYRQDPGQGLRLIYYSQIVNDFQKGDIAEGYSVSREKKESFPLTVTSAQKNPTAFYLCASSLGLENEQFFGPGTRLTVL.

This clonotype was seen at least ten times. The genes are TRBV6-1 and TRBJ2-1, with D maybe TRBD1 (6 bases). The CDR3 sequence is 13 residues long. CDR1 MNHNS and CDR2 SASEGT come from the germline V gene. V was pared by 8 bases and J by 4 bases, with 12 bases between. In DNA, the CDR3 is TGTGCCAGCCGGACAGACGGATACAATGAGCAGTTCTTC. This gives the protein CASRTDGYNEQFF.

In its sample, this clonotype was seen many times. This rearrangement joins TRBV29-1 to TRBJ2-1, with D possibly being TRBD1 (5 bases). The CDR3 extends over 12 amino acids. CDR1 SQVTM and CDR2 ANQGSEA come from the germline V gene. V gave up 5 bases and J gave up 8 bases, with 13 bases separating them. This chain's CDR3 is CSVFYRSHEQFF. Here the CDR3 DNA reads TGCAGCGTTTTCTACAGGTCCCATGAGCAGTTCTTC.